This TCR beta chain was recorded in a study of Graves' ophthalmopathy and Graves' hyperthyroidism. Amplifying from RNA transcripts, the study obtained TCR beta CDR3 regions. HTBI-primed first-round RT-PCR preceded second-round multiplex PCR. Via MiXCR, TCRdb re-called the multiplex PCR reads, giving one row per CDR3 protein. The sample includes approximately 160,000 distinct CDR3 sequences, less than 45% of them seen just once. Other autoimmune diseases, uncontrolled infections, pregnancy and lactation each led to patient exclusion. Points from the study as a whole: Ophthalmopathy could be told apart from stable hyperthyroidism by a 13-signature model (approximately 90% sensitivity, roughly 81% specificity).

This clonotype was recorded at least ten times. Its antigen remains unknown. The material sequenced was peripheral blood. The clonotype was recovered from a middle-aged woman with Graves' ophthalmopathy.

Written as DNA, the CDR3 is TGTGCCAGCAGTTCTGGGGGCTTCTACGAGCAGTACTTC. Its translation is CASSSGGFYEQYF. The genes are TRBV28 and TRBJ2-7, with D possibly matching TRBD1 (6 bases). This CDR3 is 13 amino acids long. V dropped 4 bases and J dropped 3 bases, with 10 bases sitting between them. Looked up from germline, CDR1 is MDHEN and CDR2 is SYDVKM.